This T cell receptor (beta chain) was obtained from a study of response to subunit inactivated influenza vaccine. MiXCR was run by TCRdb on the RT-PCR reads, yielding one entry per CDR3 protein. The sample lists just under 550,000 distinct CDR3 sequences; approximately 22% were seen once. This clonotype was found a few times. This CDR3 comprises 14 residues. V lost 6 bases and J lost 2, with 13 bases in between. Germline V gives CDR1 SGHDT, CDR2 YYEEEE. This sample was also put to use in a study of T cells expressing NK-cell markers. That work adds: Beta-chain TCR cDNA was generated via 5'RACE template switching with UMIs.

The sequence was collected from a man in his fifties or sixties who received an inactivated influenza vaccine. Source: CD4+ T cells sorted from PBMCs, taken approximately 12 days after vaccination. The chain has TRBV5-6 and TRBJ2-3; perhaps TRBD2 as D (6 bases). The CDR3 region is CASKSGSYTDTQYF. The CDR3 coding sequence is TGTGCCAGCAAGAGCGGGTCCTACACAGATACGCAGTATTTT.